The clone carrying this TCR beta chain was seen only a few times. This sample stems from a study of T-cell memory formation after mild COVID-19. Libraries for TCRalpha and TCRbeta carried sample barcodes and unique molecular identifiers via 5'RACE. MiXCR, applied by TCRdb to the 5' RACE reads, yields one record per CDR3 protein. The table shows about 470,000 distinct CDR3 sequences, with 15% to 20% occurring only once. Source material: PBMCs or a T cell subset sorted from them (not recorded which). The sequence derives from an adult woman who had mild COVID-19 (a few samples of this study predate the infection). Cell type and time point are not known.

The CDR3 spells CASSLARRLGRSNEQFF. DNA of the CDR3: TGTGCCAGCAGCTTAGCGCGCAGGCTCGGGAGGTCCAATGAGCAGTTCTTC. The rearrangement uses TRBV7-9 and TRBJ2-1, with 7 bases fitting TRBD2. The germline CDR1 and CDR2 sequences are SEHNR and FQNEAQ (reference sequence). The V and J ends lost 0 bases and 6 bases, in that order; junction bases with no gene match: 11. CDR3 length: 17 residues.